The 31 T cell receptor beta chains listed next were all sequenced from one sample in a study of Ad26.COV2.S vaccination and SARS-CoV-2 variants. Clones were read by immunoSEQ multiplex PCR, and TCRdb kept only the in-frame ones, dropping some. The top ten hold 3.6% of the sample, which has a few hundred thousand clones, over 75% seen once. The treatment: over 15 received Ad26.COV2.S at low or high dose, single or two shots; about 5 received placebo; per-sample allocation not given. Material that was analyzed had been drawn on day 63 after the first vaccine or placebo injection. Sequencing used peripheral blood, obtained in a trial of Ad26.COV2.S vaccine versus placebo. These receptors all stem from a person between 18 and 60 years old who received the Ad26.COV2.S COVID-19 vaccine or a placebo.

The chain uses TRBV27 and TRBJ2-2, with D hard to call. Germline CDR1 and CDR2: MNHEY and SMNVEV (reference sequence). V lost 2 bases and J 6 bases, leaving 4 bases between the germline ends. CDR3 size: 12 residues. The CDR3: CASSLGSGELFF. Here the CDR3 DNA reads TGTGCCAGCAGTTTAGGGTCCGGGGAGCTGTTTTTT.

The rearrangement links TRBV6-1 to TRBJ2-6; D unclear. Germline V gives CDR1 MNHNS, CDR2 SASEGT. Trimming took off 2 bases at V and 6 bases at J, with 11 bases between the two ends. This CDR3 has 15 amino acids. Written as DNA, the CDR3 is TGTGCCAGCAGTGAAATGCGGAGCCTGGCCAACGTCCTGACTTTC. Its protein product is CASSEMRSLANVLTF.

The chain couples TRBV5-4 to TRBJ2-7; the D call may be TRBD1 or TRBD2 (6 bases each). Germline CDR1 is SGHNT and CDR2 is YYREEE (reference sequence). This CDR3 has 13 residues. With 4 bases removed from V and 1 base from J, the gap between germline ends came to 9 bases. CDR3 DNA: TGTGCCAGCAGCGCGGGACAATCCTACGAGCAGTACTTC. Protein sequence: CASSAGQSYEQYF.

This chain uses TRBV7-9 with TRBJ2-2; D is perhaps TRBD2 (6 bases). Per the germline V gene, CDR1 is SEHNR and CDR2 is FQNEAQ (reference sequence). This CDR3 comprises 15 residues. V lost 5 bases, J lost 0 bases, and 10 bases lay in between. The CDR3 DNA is TGTGCCAGCAGCCCGTCGGGGGCGAACACCGGGGAGCTGTTTTTT. Translating gives CASSPSGANTGELFF. The full variable domain, its missing parts supplied by reference TRBV7-9 and TRBJ2-2, is DTGVSQNPRHKITKRGQNVTFRCDPISEHNRLYWYRQTLGQGPEFLTYFQNEAQLEKSRLLSDRFSAERPKGSFSTLEIQRTEQGDSAMYLCASSPSGANTGELFFGEGSRLTVL.

This chain connects TRBV4-2 to TRBJ2-3, with 10 bases fitting TRBD2. The CDR3 length is 17 residues. Germline CDR1 is LGHNA and CDR2 is YNFKEQ. V shed 2 bases, J shed 5 bases, and the junction held 10 bases outside the gene matches. The CDR3 bases are TGTGCCAGCAGCCAACAACCAGCGGGGGGGCCCGGAGATACGCAGTATTTT. It yields the protein CASSQQPAGGPGDTQYF.

This clone was observed a handful of times. The chain joins TRBV25-1 to TRBJ2-6, with TRBD1 matching 7 bases. CDR1 MGHDK and CDR2 SYGVNS come from the germline V gene. This CDR3 has 14 amino acids. The junction had 1 base not matched to a gene; V was cut back by 6 bases and J by 2 bases. CDR3 sequence reads: CASRQGAGANVLTF. The CDR3 nucleotides are TGTGCCAGCAGGCAGGGGGCTGGGGCCAACGTCCTGACTTTC.

V usage is TRBV18 and J usage is TRBJ2-3; D unclear. CDR1 and CDR2 (germline): KGHSH, LQKENI. The ends were cut back, 1 base at V and 6 bases at J, with 8 bases in the middle. There are 13 residues in the CDR3. The chain's CDR3 is CASSPRVSDTQYF. The DNA for the CDR3 is TGTGCCAGCTCACCACGAGTTTCCGATACGCAGTATTTT.

V is TRBV19 and J is TRBJ2-7, with a weak D call TRBD1 (6 bases). The length of the CDR3 is 15 residues. The V end lost 5 bases, the J end lost 1 base, and 15 bases lay between the germline ends. Germline assignment: CDR1 LNHDA and CDR2 SQIVND (reference sequence). Here the CDR3 reads CASSPGTRASYEQYF. CDR3 DNA: TGTGCCAGTAGTCCCGGGACAAGGGCTTCCTACGAGCAGTACTTC.

The chain combines TRBV12-3 or TRBV12-4 with TRBJ1-1; D remains unclear. There are 12 residues in the CDR3. Trimming took off 8 bases at V and 4 bases at J, with 11 bases between the two ends. The chain's CDR3 is CASRLGGTEAFF. The DNA of the CDR3 is TGTGCCAGCCGTCTGGGAGGCACTGAAGCTTTCTTT.

The chain links TRBV2 to TRBJ2-4; D tentatively reads TRBD1 or TRBD2 (5 bases each). Germline CDR1 SNHLY, CDR2 FYNNEI. The CDR3 is made up of 15 amino acids. V lost 6 bases and J 0 bases, leaving 12 bases between the germline ends. This chain's CDR3 is CASRTSGGAKNIQYF. CDR3 DNA sequence: TGTGCCAGCAGGACGAGTGGGGGAGCCAAAAACATTCAGTACTTC.

V and J are TRBV5-1 and TRBJ1-1, with no clear D. Germline V gene data show CDR1 as SGHRS and CDR2 as YFSETQ. The CDR3 is made up of 14 amino acids. The V end lost 1 base, the J end lost 5 bases, and 12 bases lay between the germline ends. CDR3 sequence reads: CASSLNGVATEAFF. In nucleotides, the CDR3 is TGCGCCAGCAGCTTGAACGGGGTCGCGACTGAAGCTTTCTTT.

The chain couples TRBV4-1 to TRBJ1-4, with TRBD1 matching 8 bases. With 1 base clipped from V and 8 bases from J, the junction kept 6 bases outside the gene matches. The CDR3 runs 15 residues. Germline values: CDR1 MGHRA, CDR2 YSYEKL. CDR3 amino acids: CASSQGGQASEKLFF. The CDR3 bases are TGCGCCAGCAGCCAAGGGGGACAGGCGAGCGAAAAACTGTTTTTT.

This chain connects TRBV4-3 to TRBJ1-4, with 10 bases that match TRBD1. Per the germline V gene, CDR1 is LGHNA and CDR2 is YSLEER. This CDR3 contains 16 residues. V lost 4 bases to trimming and J lost 5 bases; unmatched junction nucleotides: 7. The CDR3 sequence: CASSPWTGGNNEKLFF. The CDR3 DNA sequence: TGCGCCAGCAGCCCTTGGACAGGGGGTAACAATGAAAAACTGTTTTTT.

V and J are TRBV2 and TRBJ2-1, with 8 bases that match TRBD2. This CDR3 is 13 amino acids long. The germline V gene has CDR1 SNHLY and CDR2 FYNNEI. Trimming at V came to 9 bases and at J to 2 bases, leaving 3 bases not matched to a gene. Here the CDR3 reads CASCGGPYNEQFF. DNA of the CDR3: TGTGCCAGTTGCGGGGGGCCCTACAATGAGCAGTTCTTC. The whole variable domain, filled in from reference TRBV2 and TRBJ2-1, reads EPEVTQTPSHQVTQMGQEVILRCVPISNHLYFYWYRQILGQKVEFLVSFYNNEISEKSEIFDDQFSVERPDGSNFTLKIRSTKLEDSAMYFCASCGGPYNEQFFGPGTRLTVL.

The chain links TRBV23-1 to TRBJ2-5; TRBD2 matches 10 bases. TRBV23-1 is known as an ORF, though its function is uncertain. The trim removed 10 bases at V and 2 bases at J, leaving 7 bases unmatched. The CDR3 loop spans 14 amino acids. Here the CDR3 DNA reads TGCGCCACCCGAGCGGGGGGGAGGCAAGAGACCCAGTACTTC. This gives the protein CATRAGGRQETQYF.

This chain uses TRBV29-1 with TRBJ2-5; weak D call: TRBD2 (5 bases). Trimming shortened V by 8 bases and J by 2 bases, and 15 bases separated the two germline ends. The germline V gene has CDR1 SQVTM and CDR2 ANQGSEA. This CDR3 is 13 amino acids long. The CDR3 nucleotides are TGCAGCTGGGTGGGCCGGGAACAAGAGACCCAGTACTTC. The encoded protein is CSWVGREQETQYF.

The chain couples TRBV2 to TRBJ2-7; tentative D call: TRBD1 (5 bases). The germline gives CDR1 SNHLY, CDR2 FYNNEI. The CDR3 extends over 14 amino acids. V lost 2 bases, J lost 2 bases, and 10 bases lay in between. The CDR3 region is CASSETAGPYEQYF. CDR3 DNA: TGTGCCAGCAGTGAAACGGCAGGGCCCTACGAGCAGTACTTC.

J is TRBJ2-6 and V is TRBV28; either TRBD1 or TRBD2 may supply D (5 bases each). With 5 bases removed from V and 5 bases from J, the gap between germline ends came to 19 bases. Germline lookup yields CDR1 MDHEN and CDR2 SYDVKM. The CDR3 length is 17 residues. The CDR3 nucleotides read TGTGCCAGCAGTACCGGGACGGCCATGGGGAGGGCCAACGTCCTGACTTTC. Translation: CASSTGTAMGRANVLTF.

J is TRBJ2-1 and V is TRBV7-2, with 11 bases that match TRBD2. Per the germline V gene, CDR1 is SGHTA and CDR2 is FQGNSA. J lost 4 bases, V lost 4 bases, and 9 bases had no gene match. The CDR3 has 17 amino acids. Here the CDR3 DNA reads TGTGCCAGCAGCTCCCATCAGGCTAGCGGGGGGTACAATGAGCAGTTCTTC. The encoded protein is CASSSHQASGGYNEQFF.

The chain joins TRBV7-9 to TRBJ2-7; the D gene is possibly TRBD2 (5 bases). With 1 base removed from V and 7 bases from J, the gap between germline ends came to 8 bases. The CDR3 sequence is 12 residues long. Germline CDR1 SEHNR, CDR2 FQNEAQ (reference sequence). CDR3 residues: CASSLGGWEQYF. CDR3 DNA: TGTGCCAGCAGCTTAGGAGGGTGGGAGCAGTACTTC.

The chain combines TRBV19 with TRBJ2-2; D is ambiguous. Germline V CDR1 and CDR2: LNHDA, SQIVND (reference sequence). The V gene lost 2 bases and the J gene lost 0 bases, with 10 bases spanning the gap. The CDR3 is made up of 16 amino acids. CDR3 residues: CASSIRRQTNTGELFF. The CDR3 bases are TGTGCCAGTAGTATAAGGCGGCAGACGAACACCGGGGAGCTGTTTTTT.

The CDR3 nucleotides read TGTGCCAGCAGTTTCCGACAGTCCGCTAGCTCCTACGAGCAGTACTTC. This gives the protein CASSFRQSASSYEQYF. The rearrangement joins TRBV28 to TRBJ2-7; possible D gene TRBD1, 5 bases. V lost 3 bases and J 0 bases, leaving 15 bases between the germline ends. CDR3 length equals 16 residues. From germline, CDR1 is MDHEN and CDR2 SYDVKM.

This chain connects TRBV9 to TRBJ2-7; TRBD2 matches 11 bases. The CDR3 has 18 residues. V was clipped by 2 bases and J by 2 bases; unmatched bases: 12. CDR1 and CDR2 (germline): SGDLS, YYNGEE. CDR3 DNA sequence: TGTGCCAGCAGCGTGGGCACTAGCGGGGGACACGCAGCCTACGAGCAGTACTTC. Translating gives CASSVGTSGGHAAYEQYF.

The V and J genes are TRBV6-5 and TRBJ1-1; a weak D match, TRBD1 (5 bases). CDR1 is MNHEY, CDR2 SVGAGI, per germline. This CDR3 is built from 15 residues. Trimming pared 5 bases from V and 4 bases from J, leaving 17 bases between. CDR3 nucleotides: TGTGCCAGCAGTACTTACGGGGGTGTGGGCACTGAAGCTTTCTTT. Translation gives CASSTYGGVGTEAFF.

The chain joins TRBV5-1 to TRBJ1-1, with a weak D call TRBD1 (6 bases). V was clipped by 2 bases and J by 0 bases, with 17 bases between them. CDR1 SGHRS and CDR2 YFSETQ come from the germline V gene. This CDR3 comprises 17 residues. CDR3 coding DNA: TGCGCCAGCAGCTTCATTCCCCGGGACAAGTTGAACACTGAAGCTTTCTTT. Its protein product is CASSFIPRDKLNTEAFF.

This clone was counted between two and nine times. The chain has TRBV7-9 and TRBJ1-6; 8 nucleotides agree with TRBD1. The trim removed 1 base at V and 7 bases at J, leaving 6 bases unmatched. CDR1 is SEHNR and CDR2 is FQNEAQ in the germline V gene (reference sequence). The CDR3 has 16 amino acids. The CDR3 sequence: CASSLVRQGTNSPLHF. CDR3 coding DNA: TGTGCCAGCAGCTTAGTTCGACAGGGGACGAATTCACCCCTCCACTTT.

The chain combines TRBV5-6 with TRBJ2-6; D not resolved. Germline CDR1 reads SGHDT; CDR2 reads YYEEEE. The germline V and J ends were trimmed by 4 bases and 16 bases, with 18 bases remaining between them. This CDR3 has 13 amino acids. The CDR3 region is CASSPVTLRSLTF. The CDR3 DNA sequence: TGTGCCAGCAGCCCGGTCACATTACGTTCACTGACTTTC.

The CDR3 protein is CASWGTSGGTSTDTQYF. CDR3 DNA: TGTGCCAGCTGGGGGACTAGCGGGGGAACTAGCACAGATACGCAGTATTTT. The V and J genes are TRBV5-4 and TRBJ2-3; 14 bases are a match to TRBD2. From germline, CDR1 is SGHNT and CDR2 YYREEE (reference sequence). Germline trimming cut 7 bases from V and 0 bases from J; bases unmatched to any gene: 7. The CDR3 covers 17 residues.

The chain recombines TRBV7-9 with TRBJ2-7; 11 nucleotides match TRBD2. The CDR3 has 15 residues. Germline CDR1 and CDR2: SEHNR and FQNEAQ (reference sequence). V lost 4 bases, J lost 5 bases, and 7 bases stayed unmatched. CDR3 residues: CASSSSSTSGDEQYF. The CDR3 bases are TGTGCCAGCAGCTCTTCCTCGACTAGCGGGGACGAGCAGTACTTC. The complete variable domain, with remaining parts taken from reference TRBV7-9 and TRBJ2-7, reads DTGVSQNPRHKITKRGQNVTFRCDPISEHNRLYWYRQTLGQGPEFLTYFQNEAQLEKSRLLSDRFSAERPKGSFSTLEIQRTEQGDSAMYLCASSSSSTSGDEQYFGPGTRLTVT.

CDR3 loop: CASSRDKNGEKLFF. The CDR3 DNA follows: TGTGCCAGCTCACGAGACAAGAACGGTGAAAAACTGTTTTTT. The V gene is TRBV18, the J gene TRBJ1-4, with D hard to call. Germline V gene lookup returns CDR1 KGHSH and CDR2 LQKENI. The V end was cut by 4 bases, the J end by 7 bases, with 13 bases between. This CDR3 has 14 amino acids.

This chain connects TRBV25-1 to TRBJ1-3; D remains ambiguous. V gave up 4 bases and J gave up 2 bases, with 6 bases separating them. Germline V lookup: CDR1 MGHDK, CDR2 SYGVNS. CDR3 length: 13 residues. CDR3 sequence: CASSAATGNTIYF. The CDR3 DNA reads as TGTGCCAGCAGTGCAGCGACTGGAAACACCATATATTTT. The variable domain in full, completed from reference TRBV25-1 and TRBJ1-3, reads EADIYQTPRYLVIGTGKKITLECSQTMGHDKMYWYQQDPGMELHLIHYSYGVNSTEKGDLSSESTVSRIRTEHFPLTLESARPSHTSQYLCASSAATGNTIYFGEGSWLTVV.